This T cell receptor beta chain emerged from a study of blood T cells in healthy people across ages. Staff drew approximately 9.7 milliliters of peripheral blood from each donor. Looked up from germline, CDR1 is MNHEY and CDR2 is SMNVEV (reference sequence). The CDR3 sequence is 16 residues long. The ends were cut back, 2 bases at V and 0 bases at J, with 11 bases in the middle. Then a second PCR, running about 6 to 12 cycles, was carried out with a sample-barcoded 5' primer and a J-beta primer mix. All cDNA molecules were each tagged by a template-switch adaptor with 12 random nucleotides. Each of the samples gave a minimum of 2.5 million paired-end reads that contained CDR3. From the 5' RACE reads, TCRdb called clonotypes with MiXCR, one entry per CDR3 protein. The table records about 680,000 distinct CDR3 sequences, over 45% of them present only once. This clonotype turned up a few times.

The specimen was blood. The rearrangement uses TRBV27 and TRBJ2-4; D is perhaps TRBD1 (5 bases). The clonotype was recovered from a woman aged 55-69 years in good health. The CDR3 reads CASSLGAGVAKNIQYF. For the CDR3, the DNA is TGTGCCAGCAGTTTAGGGGCAGGCGTAGCCAAAAACATTCAGTACTTC.